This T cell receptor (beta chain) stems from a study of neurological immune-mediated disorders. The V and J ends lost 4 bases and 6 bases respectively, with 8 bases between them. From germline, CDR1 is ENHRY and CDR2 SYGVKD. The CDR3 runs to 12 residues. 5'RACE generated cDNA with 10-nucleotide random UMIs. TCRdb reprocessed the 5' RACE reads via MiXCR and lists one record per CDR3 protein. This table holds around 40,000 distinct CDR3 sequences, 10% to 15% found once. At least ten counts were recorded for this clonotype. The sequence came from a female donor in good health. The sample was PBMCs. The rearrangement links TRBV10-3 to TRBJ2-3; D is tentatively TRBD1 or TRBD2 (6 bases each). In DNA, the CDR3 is TGTGCCATCAGTGCGGGGGCGGATACGCAGTATTTT. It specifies CAISAGADTQYF.